Listed below are T cell receptor beta chains from one sample, sequenced in a study of shared clonotypes between healthy human individuals. Sequenced by immunoSEQ multiplex PCR; TCRdb stores in-frame clones only, minus some. The sample has 800,000 or so clones; around 96% are singletons. Sequencing was performed on naive CD8+ T cells sorted from blood. These receptors came from a young man in good health. The conserved cysteine and the conserved F or W are not part of the CDR3 here.

J,V,CDR3
TRBJ2-7,TRBV5-1,ASSLAHTGVYEQY
TRBJ1-1,TRBV29-1,SVGRAMNTEAF
TRBJ1-1,TRBV7-2,ASSSISMGTEAF
TRBJ1-5,TRBV7-9,ASSSGTGRSQPQH
TRBJ1-5,TRBV30,AWTDGLGSQPQH
TRBJ2-2,TRBV19,ASSIPFRRALGTGELF
TRBJ2-1,TRBV7-9,ASSGRGGKQF
TRBJ2-5,TRBV30,AWSMGQGPQETQY
TRBJ2-3,TRBV7-9,ASSRTSPEPDTQY
TRBJ1-4,TRBV5-4,ASSLVPGNEKLF
TRBJ1-4,TRBV6-5,ASSSGLLWEKLF
TRBJ2-7,TRBV5-5,ASSPGDREMTYEQY
TRBJ2-7,TRBV13,ASSLQTSGGSSSYEQY
TRBJ1-2,TRBV27,ASTGTGYYGYT
TRBJ2-7,TRBV5-5,ASSSREGSYEQY
TRBJ2-5,TRBV4-1,ASSHPGGQETQY
TRBJ2-1,TRBV10-3,AIRLAGDSEQF
TRBJ2-1,TRBV29-1,SVEVNIVPPGKF
TRBJ2-7,TRBV7-2,ASRGMGQGYEQY
TRBJ2-3,TRBV10-2,ATFGTGGGDTQY
TRBJ2-3,TRBV11-2,ASSLVLTSTDTQY
TRBJ1-4,TRBV7-2,ASSQWTGRNEKLF
TRBJ1-1,TRBV11-2,ASSFGGPNTEAF
TRBJ2-4,TRBV4-3,ASSQDHAGQIAKNIQY
TRBJ2-7,TRBV6-5,ASSYIFPGQGREQY
TRBJ2-7,TRBV6-5,ASSYSGARNEQY
TRBJ2-1,TRBV4-3,ASSQEGRGSYNEQF
TRBJ1-2,TRBV11-2,ASSHRGEGYGYT
TRBJ1-5,TRBV7-8,ASSLAGMFKNQPQH
TRBJ2-3,TRBV14,ASSQVGVARGTDTQY
TRBJ1-1,TRBV2,ASSSGTGPNTEAF
TRBJ2-3,TRBV6-8,ASTKNSIWTGLTDTQY
TRBJ2-1,TRBV20-1,SARHNEQF
TRBJ2-7,TRBV10-3,AISESGYSYEQY
TRBJ2-5,TRBV27,ASSFTSGEETQY
TRBJ1-2,TRBV7-9,ASSVDGNYGYT
TRBJ2-7,TRBV29-1,STRLADSYEQY
TRBJ2-1,TRBV9,ASSVADGHNEQF
TRBJ2-7,TRBV1,TSSQPSPGTYEQY
TRBJ1-1,TRBV6-1,ASSEIRGTEAF
TRBJ2-1,TRBV30,AWSVLAGIEQF
TRBJ1-4,TRBV29-1,SVAPRDTNEKLF
TRBJ2-1,TRBV27,ASSWTSGSSLQF
TRBJ1-2,TRBV6-5,ASSYGQGSAYGYT
TRBJ2-3,TRBV11-2,ASSSEREATDTQY
TRBJ1-1,TRBV11-2,ASSLDSFGEMNTEAF
TRBJ1-4,TRBV7-7,ASSPGQGLYEKLF
TRBJ2-3,TRBV7-7,ASSSSLRTDTQY
TRBJ1-2,TRBV29-1,SVDEGQNYGYT
TRBJ2-5,TRBV7-9,ASSPIQGTYQETQY
TRBJ2-1,TRBV10-2,ASRGAGPLNEQF
TRBJ2-7,TRBV7-6,ASSSTGAGEQY
TRBJ2-7,TRBV5-5,ASSLEPYEQY
TRBJ2-2,TRBV27,ASMLGGSGELF
TRBJ2-1,TRBV28,ASSFPTDHPTYNEQF
TRBJ2-4,TRBV7-9,ASSFSGGVGNIQY
TRBJ2-3,TRBV27,ASSSAAGERTDTQY